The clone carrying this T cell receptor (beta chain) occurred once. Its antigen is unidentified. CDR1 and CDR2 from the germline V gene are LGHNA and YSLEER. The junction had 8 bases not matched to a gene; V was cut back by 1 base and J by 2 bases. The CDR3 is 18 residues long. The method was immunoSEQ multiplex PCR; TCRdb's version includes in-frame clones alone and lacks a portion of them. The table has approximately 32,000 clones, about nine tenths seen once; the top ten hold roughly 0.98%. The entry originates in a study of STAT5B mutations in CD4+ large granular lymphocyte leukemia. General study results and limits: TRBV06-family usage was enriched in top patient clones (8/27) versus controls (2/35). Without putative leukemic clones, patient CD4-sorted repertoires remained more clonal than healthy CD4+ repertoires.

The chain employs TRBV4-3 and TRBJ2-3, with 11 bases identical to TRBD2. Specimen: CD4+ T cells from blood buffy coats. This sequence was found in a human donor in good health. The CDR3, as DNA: TGCGCCAGCAGCCAAGTGGGAAATAGCGGGAGGGTCACAGATACGCAGTATTTT. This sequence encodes CASSQVGNSGRVTDTQYF.